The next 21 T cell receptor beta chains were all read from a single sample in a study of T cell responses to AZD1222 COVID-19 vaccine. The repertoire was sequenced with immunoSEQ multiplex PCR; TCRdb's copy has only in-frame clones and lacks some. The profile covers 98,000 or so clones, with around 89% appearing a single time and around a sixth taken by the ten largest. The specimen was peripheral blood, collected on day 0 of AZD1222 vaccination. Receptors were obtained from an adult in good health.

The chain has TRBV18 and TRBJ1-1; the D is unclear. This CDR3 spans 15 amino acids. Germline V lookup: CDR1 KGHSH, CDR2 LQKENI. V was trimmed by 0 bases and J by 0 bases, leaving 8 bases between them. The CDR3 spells CASSPPGGMNTEAFF. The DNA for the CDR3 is TGTGCCAGCTCACCACCGGGAGGAATGAACACTGAAGCTTTCTTT.

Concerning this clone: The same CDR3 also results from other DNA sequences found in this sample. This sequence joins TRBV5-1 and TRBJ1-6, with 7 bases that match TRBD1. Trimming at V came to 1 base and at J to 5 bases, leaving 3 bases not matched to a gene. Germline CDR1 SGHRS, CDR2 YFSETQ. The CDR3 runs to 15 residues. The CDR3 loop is CASSLRQGDNSPLHF. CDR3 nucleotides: TGCGCCAGCAGCTTGAGACAGGGAGATAATTCACCCCTCCACTTT.

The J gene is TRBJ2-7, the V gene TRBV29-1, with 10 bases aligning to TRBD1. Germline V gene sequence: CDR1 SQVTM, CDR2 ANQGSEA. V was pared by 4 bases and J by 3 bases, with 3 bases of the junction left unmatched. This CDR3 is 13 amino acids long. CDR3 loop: CSVGGTGVYEQYF. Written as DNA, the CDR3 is TGCAGCGTTGGGGGGACAGGGGTCTACGAGCAGTACTTC.

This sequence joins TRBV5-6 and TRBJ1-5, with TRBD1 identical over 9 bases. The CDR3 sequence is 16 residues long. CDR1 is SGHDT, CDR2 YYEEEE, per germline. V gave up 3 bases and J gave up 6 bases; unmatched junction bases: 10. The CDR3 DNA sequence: TGTGCCAGCAGCTCCTTTTACACAGGGGGCGGTCAGCCCCAGCATTTT. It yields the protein CASSSFYTGGGQPQHF.

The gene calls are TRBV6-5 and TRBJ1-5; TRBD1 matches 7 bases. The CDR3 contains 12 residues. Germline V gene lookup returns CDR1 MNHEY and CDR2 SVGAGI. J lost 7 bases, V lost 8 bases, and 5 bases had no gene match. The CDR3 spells CASGNRGQPQHF. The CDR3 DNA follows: TGTGCCAGCGGTAACAGGGGACAGCCCCAGCATTTT.

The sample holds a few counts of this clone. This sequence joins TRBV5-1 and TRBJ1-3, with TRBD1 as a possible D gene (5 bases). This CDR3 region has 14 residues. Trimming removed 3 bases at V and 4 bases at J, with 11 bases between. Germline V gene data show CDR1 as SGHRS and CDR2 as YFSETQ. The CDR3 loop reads CASSSAGSGNTIYF. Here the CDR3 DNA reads TGCGCCAGCAGCTCTGCAGGGAGCGGAAACACCATATATTTT.

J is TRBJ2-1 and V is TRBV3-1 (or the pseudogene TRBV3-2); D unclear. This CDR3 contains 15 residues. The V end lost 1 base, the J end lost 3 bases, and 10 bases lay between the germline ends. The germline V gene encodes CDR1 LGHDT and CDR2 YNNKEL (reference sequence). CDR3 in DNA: TGTGCCAGCAGCCAAGCGGCGGCCGTCTACAATGAGCAGTTCTTC. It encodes CASSQAAAVYNEQFF.

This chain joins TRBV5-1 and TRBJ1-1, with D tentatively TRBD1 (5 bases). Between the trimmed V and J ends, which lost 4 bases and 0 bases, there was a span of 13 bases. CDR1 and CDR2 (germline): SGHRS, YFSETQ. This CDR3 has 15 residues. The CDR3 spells CASSASRAMNTEAFF. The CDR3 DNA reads TGCGCCAGCAGCGCCAGCAGGGCCATGAACACTGAAGCTTTCTTT.

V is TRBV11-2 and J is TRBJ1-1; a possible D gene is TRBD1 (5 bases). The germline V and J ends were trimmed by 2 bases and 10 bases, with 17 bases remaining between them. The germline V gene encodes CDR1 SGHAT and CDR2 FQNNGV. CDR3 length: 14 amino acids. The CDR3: CASSLQVRHGGAFF. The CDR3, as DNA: TGTGCCAGCAGCTTACAGGTACGGCACGGGGGAGCTTTCTTT.

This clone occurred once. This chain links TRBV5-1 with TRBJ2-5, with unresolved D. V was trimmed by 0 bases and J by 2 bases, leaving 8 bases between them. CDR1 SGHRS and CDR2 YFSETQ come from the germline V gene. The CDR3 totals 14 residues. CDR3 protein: CASSLGASQETQYF. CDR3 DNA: TGCGCCAGCAGCTTGGGAGCGTCTCAAGAGACCCAGTACTTC.

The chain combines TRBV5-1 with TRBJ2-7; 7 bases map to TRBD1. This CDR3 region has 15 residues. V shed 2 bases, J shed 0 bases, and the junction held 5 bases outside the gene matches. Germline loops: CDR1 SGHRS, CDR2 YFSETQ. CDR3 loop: CASSFIGTDSYEQYF. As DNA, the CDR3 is TGCGCCAGCAGCTTTATCGGGACAGACTCCTACGAGCAGTACTTC.

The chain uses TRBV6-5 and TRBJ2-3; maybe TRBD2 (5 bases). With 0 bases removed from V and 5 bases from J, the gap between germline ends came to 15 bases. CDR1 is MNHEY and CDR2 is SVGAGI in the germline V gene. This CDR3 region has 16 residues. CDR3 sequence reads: CASSYSAPNGGDTQYF. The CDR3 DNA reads TGTGCCAGCAGTTACTCAGCCCCCAACGGAGGAGATACGCAGTATTTT.

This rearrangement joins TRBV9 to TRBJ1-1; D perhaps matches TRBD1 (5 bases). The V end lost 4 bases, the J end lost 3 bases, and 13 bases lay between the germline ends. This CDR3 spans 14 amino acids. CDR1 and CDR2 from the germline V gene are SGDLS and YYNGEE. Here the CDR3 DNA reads TGTGCCAGCAGCCTTCGAGACAGTTACACTGAAGCTTTCTTT. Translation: CASSLRDSYTEAFF.

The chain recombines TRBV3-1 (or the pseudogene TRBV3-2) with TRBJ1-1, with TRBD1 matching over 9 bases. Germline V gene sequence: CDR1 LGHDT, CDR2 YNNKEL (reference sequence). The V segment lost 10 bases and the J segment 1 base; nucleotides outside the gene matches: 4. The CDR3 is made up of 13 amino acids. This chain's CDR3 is CAITDRGNTEAFF. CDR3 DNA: TGTGCCATTACGGACAGGGGGAACACTGAAGCTTTCTTT.

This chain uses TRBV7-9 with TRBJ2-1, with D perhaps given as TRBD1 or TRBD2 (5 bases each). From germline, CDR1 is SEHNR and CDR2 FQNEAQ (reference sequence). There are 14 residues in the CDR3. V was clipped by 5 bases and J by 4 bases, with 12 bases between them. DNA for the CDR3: TGTGCCAGCAGCCCCGGGACCCGTTACAATGAGCAGTTCTTC. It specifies CASSPGTRYNEQFF.

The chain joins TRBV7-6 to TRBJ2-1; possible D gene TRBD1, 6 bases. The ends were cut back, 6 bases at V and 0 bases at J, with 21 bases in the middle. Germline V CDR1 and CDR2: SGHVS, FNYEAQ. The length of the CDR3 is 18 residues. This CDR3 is CASRQDQGSSISYNEQFF. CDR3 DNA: TGTGCCAGCAGACAAGACCAGGGGTCCTCAATCTCCTACAATGAGCAGTTCTTC. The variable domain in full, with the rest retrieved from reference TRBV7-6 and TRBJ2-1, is GAGVSQSPRYKVTKRGQDVALRCDPISGHVSLYWYRQALGQGPEFLTYFNYEAQQDKSGLPNDRFSAERPEGSISTLTIQRTEQRDSAMYRCASRQDQGSSISYNEQFFGPGTRLTVL.

The CDR3 bases are TGTGCCAGCAGCTTGGATCGAGGGTACGATGGCTACACCTTC. Translated: CASSLDRGYDGYTF. The chain couples TRBV5-5 to TRBJ1-2, with D unclear. Germline loops: CDR1 SGHKS, CDR2 YYEKEE (reference sequence). CDR3 length: 14 amino acids. V was clipped by 0 bases and J by 6 bases, with 12 bases between them.

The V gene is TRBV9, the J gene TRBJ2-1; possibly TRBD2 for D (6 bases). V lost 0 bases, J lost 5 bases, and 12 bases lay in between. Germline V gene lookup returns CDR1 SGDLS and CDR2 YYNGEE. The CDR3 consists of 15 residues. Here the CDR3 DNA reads TGTGCCAGCAGCGTAGAGTCTAGCGAAAACAATGAGCAGTTCTTC. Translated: CASSVESSENNEQFF.

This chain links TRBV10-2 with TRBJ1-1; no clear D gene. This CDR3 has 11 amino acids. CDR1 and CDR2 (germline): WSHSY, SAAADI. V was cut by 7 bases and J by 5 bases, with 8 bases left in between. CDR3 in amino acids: CASKVGTEAFF. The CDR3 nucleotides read TGCGCCAGCAAGGTTGGGACTGAAGCTTTCTTT.

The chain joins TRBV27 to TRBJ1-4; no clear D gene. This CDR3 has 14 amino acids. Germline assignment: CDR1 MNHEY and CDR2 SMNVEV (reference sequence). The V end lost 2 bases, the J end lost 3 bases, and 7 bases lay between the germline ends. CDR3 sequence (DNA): TGTGCCAGCAGTTTAGGGGTCCCTAATGAAAAACTGTTTTTT. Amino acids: CASSLGVPNEKLFF.

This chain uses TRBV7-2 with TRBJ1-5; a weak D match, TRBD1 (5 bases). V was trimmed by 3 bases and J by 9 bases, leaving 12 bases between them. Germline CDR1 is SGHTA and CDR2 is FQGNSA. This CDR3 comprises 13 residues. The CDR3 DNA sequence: TGTGCCAGCAGCTTTGAGGGGCACCGGCCCCAGCATTTT. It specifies CASSFEGHRPQHF.